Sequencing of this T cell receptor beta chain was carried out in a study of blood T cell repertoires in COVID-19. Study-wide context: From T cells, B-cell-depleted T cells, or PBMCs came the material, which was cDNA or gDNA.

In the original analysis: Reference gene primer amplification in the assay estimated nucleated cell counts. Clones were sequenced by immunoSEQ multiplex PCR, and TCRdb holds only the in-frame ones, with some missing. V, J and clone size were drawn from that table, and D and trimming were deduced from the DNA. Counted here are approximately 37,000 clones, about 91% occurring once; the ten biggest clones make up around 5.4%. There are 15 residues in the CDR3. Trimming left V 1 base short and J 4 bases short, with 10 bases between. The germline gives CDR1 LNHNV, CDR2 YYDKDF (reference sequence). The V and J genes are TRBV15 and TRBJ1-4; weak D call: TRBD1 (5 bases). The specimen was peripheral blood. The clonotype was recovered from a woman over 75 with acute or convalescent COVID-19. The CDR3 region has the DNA TGTGCCACCAGCAGAGCCCGGGACTTTAATGAAAAACTGTTTTTT. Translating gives CATSRARDFNEKLFF.